This T cell receptor (beta chain) came from a study of T cell repertoires in aging, cancer and after chemotherapy. Whole-study context: The whole study produced a dataset of several million TCR reads.

Germline-derived CDR1 and CDR2 are MNHEY and SMNVEV (reference sequence). The CDR3 is 15 amino acids. The germline V and J ends were trimmed by 7 bases and 4 bases, with 16 bases remaining between them. TRB rearrangements spanning V, D and J were amplified using mixed TRB-A/B primers. TCRdb re-derived calls from the multiplex PCR reads in MiXCR, one entry per CDR3 protein. The data contain about 1,500 distinct CDR3 sequences, about 24% of them singletons. Peripheral blood genomic DNA, not sorted cells or RNA, was the template. Study-wide points: Immunological memory after chemotherapy cannot be judged from the repertoire data. Compared with age-matched healthy donors, untreated hematological or solid cancer patients showed higher blood TCR clonality. In cancer patients, declining TCR diversity with age involved lost richness and lost evenness.

With respect to this clonotype: The antigen remains undetermined.

The source material was blood. V gene TRBV27 combines with J gene TRBJ2-2; a weak D match, TRBD1 (6 bases). This TCR was recovered from a human donor in good health. CDR3 nucleotide sequence: TGTGCCAGCACTCAGGGGCCTTGGGGCACCGGGGAGCTGTTTTTT. This translates into CASTQGPWGTGELFF.